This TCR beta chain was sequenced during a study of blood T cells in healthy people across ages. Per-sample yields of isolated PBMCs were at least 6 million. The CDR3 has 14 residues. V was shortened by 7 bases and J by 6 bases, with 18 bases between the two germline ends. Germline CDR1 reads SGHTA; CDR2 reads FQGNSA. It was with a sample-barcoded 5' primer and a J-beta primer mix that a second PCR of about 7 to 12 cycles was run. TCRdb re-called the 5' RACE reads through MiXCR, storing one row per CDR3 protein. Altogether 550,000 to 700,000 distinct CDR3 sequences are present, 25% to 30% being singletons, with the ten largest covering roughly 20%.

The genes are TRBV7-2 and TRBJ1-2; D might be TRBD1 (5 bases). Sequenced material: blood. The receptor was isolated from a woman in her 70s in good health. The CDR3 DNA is TGTGCCAGCACCCACCGCCAGGGTGACCATGGCTACACCTTC. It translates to CASTHRQGDHGYTF.